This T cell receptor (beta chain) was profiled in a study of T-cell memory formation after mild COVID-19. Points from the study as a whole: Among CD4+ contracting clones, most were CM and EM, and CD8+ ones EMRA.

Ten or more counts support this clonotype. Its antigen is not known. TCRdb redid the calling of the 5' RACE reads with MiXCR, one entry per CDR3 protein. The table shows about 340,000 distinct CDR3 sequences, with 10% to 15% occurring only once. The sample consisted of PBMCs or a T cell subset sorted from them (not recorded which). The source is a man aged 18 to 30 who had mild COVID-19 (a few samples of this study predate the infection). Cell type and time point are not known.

This CDR3 reads CSVGGSPYGYTF. The CDR3, as DNA: TGCAGCGTTGGCGGGAGCCCCTATGGCTACACCTTC. The V and J genes are TRBV29-1 and TRBJ1-2; D is ambiguous. The CDR3 spans 12 residues. Germline-derived CDR1 and CDR2 are SQVTM and ANQGSEA. V lost 4 bases and J lost 4, with 10 bases in between.